This T cell receptor beta chain was recovered during a study of T cells after yellow fever vaccination. This clonotype was picked up a small number of times. Its antigen is unidentified. With V trimmed by 0 bases and J by 7 bases, 10 bases remained unmatched. The CDR3 has 17 residues. Germline V CDR1 and CDR2: LNHDA, SQIVND (reference sequence). Notes on the study in general: Contamination by abundant bulk-population clonotypes could be present in FACS-sorted repertoires.

Via MiXCR, TCRdb re-called the 5' RACE reads, giving one row per CDR3 protein. Here the sample spans 450,000 to 550,000 distinct CDR3 sequences, 21% being singletons. This chain uses TRBV19 with TRBJ2-1; TRBD2 agrees at 9 bases. The sequence was obtained from a man aged 18 to 30 who received the YFV17D yellow fever vaccine. Sequencing was performed on PBMCs, taken approximately 20 days after the first yellow fever vaccination. CDR3 sequence reads: CASSIDSGRGGWNEQFF. As DNA, the CDR3 is TGTGCCAGTAGTATAGATAGCGGGCGGGGGGGCTGGAATGAGCAGTTCTTC.